Sequencing of this TCR beta chain was carried out in a study of radiotherapy plus CTLA-4 blockade in lung cancer. Findings and caveats of the study: Radiotherapy plus ipilimumab was followed by expansion in blood of tumor-derived TCR clones.

The CDR3 runs 13 residues. With 6 bases removed from V and 0 bases from J, the gap between germline ends came to 7 bases. CDR1 is KGHSH and CDR2 is LQKENI in the germline V gene. Turning to this clone: The antigen is undetermined. Other DNA variants within this sample encode the same CDR3.

Measured with immunoSEQ multiplex PCR; TCRdb has only the in-frame clones, and not every one. The data contain 90,000 to 130,000 clones, over 65% of them seen just once; the ten biggest clones take up around 3.3%. The sequenced sample was peripheral blood, obtained from a patient treated with radiotherapy plus ipilimumab. V and J are TRBV18 and TRBJ2-3; D gene ambiguous. This clonotype was obtained from a human donor with non-small cell lung cancer that progressed on radiotherapy plus ipilimumab. Some clones in this sample may be carry-over from other donors' samples. As DNA, the CDR3 is TGTGCCAGCTCCCCCCCTAGCACAGATACGCAGTATTTT. Its translation: CASSPPSTDTQYF.